The 16 T cell receptor beta chains below were found in one sample sequenced in a study of blood T cells in healthy people across ages. The authors ran a second PCR of 7 to 11 cycles using a sample-barcoded 5' primer and a J-beta primer mix. MiXCR was run by TCRdb on the 5' RACE reads, yielding one entry per CDR3 protein. The table has 600,000 to 800,000 distinct CDR3 sequences, 20% to 25% seen once. What was sequenced was blood. Source of these receptors: a man in his 70s in good health.

The chain employs TRBV6-2 or TRBV6-3 and TRBJ2-1; 7 nucleotides agree with TRBD2. V shed 2 bases and J 8 bases; nucleotides not matched to a gene: 12. Per the germline V gene, CDR1 is MNHEY and CDR2 is SVGEGT. The CDR3 runs 16 residues. The CDR3 DNA reads TGTGCCAGCAGTTACCTAAGACTAGCCGCTTCGGATGAGCAGTTCTTC. Protein sequence: CASSYLRLAASDEQFF.

This clonotype has at least ten counts. V gene TRBV24-1 combines with J gene TRBJ2-3, with no clear D. Trimming took 5 bases from V and 0 from J, leaving 2 bases between them. The CDR3 extends over 12 amino acids. Germline lookup yields CDR1 KGHDR and CDR2 SFDVKD. CDR3 nucleotides: TGTGCCACCAGTGGCAGCACAGATACGCAGTATTTT. Encoded protein: CATSGSTDTQYF.

This clonotype was seen ten or more times. The rearrangement uses TRBV2 and TRBJ2-2, with D hard to call. Germline V gene data show CDR1 as SNHLY and CDR2 as FYNNEI. V lost 6 bases to trimming and J lost 1 base, with 9 bases between them. The CDR3 has 14 residues. The CDR3 here is CASRPTQNTGELFF. DNA for the CDR3: TGTGCCAGCAGACCGACTCAGAACACCGGGGAGCTGTTTTTT.

At least ten counts were recorded for this clonotype. The chain links TRBV3-1 to TRBJ2-5; 8 nucleotides line up with TRBD1. TRBJ2-7 matches the DNA end more closely, so the J call is doubtful. Germline V gene lookup returns CDR1 LGHDT and CDR2 YNNKEL (reference sequence). The CDR3 runs 12 residues. CDR3 sequence: CASRPTGGEQYF. CDR3 bases: TGTGCCAGCAGACCCACAGGGGGCGAGCAGTACTTC.

This clonotype was counted between two and nine times. The V and J genes are TRBV6-6 and TRBJ2-7, with D possibly TRBD1 on 7 matching bases. Germline V gene lookup returns CDR1 MNHNY and CDR2 SVGAGI (reference sequence). Deletions cut 2 bases from V and 2 bases from J, with 13 bases between. The CDR3 covers 15 residues. As DNA, the CDR3 is TGTGCCAGCAGTTACAGGTCAGGGGGGACCTACGAGCAGTACTTC. Its translation: CASSYRSGGTYEQYF.

This CDR3 reads CSASQNEQFF. DNA for the CDR3: TGCAGTGCCAGCCAAAATGAGCAGTTCTTC. The chain has TRBV20-1 and TRBJ2-5; D is unresolved. The J call is in doubt because the DNA end fits TRBJ2-1 better. Looked up from germline, CDR1 is DFQATT and CDR2 is SNEGSKA (reference sequence). The CDR3 length is 10 residues.

This clonotype appeared a few times. At one boundary the junction diverges from the germline segment, which might be a read error. V is TRBV4-1 and J is TRBJ1-6; D may be TRBD1 (5 bases). CDR3 size: 16 residues. Germline CDR1 reads MGHRA; CDR2 reads YSYEKL. The CDR3 here is CASSQVGGVGNSPLYF. CDR3 sequence (DNA): TGCGCCAGCAGCCAGGTTGGGGGAGTCGGCAATTCACCCCTCTACTTT.

The V call is TRBV5-1, the J call TRBJ2-7, with 9 bases that match TRBD2. The CDR3 sequence is 17 residues long. Germline CDR1 and CDR2: SGHRS and YFSETQ. With 4 bases clipped from V and 5 bases from J, the junction kept 16 bases outside the gene matches. The DNA for the CDR3 is TGCGCCAGCAGCCAGGGGGGTAGCGGGAGCGTTCCCAACGAGCAGTACTTC. This translates into CASSQGGSGSVPNEQYF.

The chain recombines TRBV3-1 with TRBJ1-4; 7 bases are a match to TRBD1. Germline V gives CDR1 LGHDT, CDR2 YNNKEL (reference sequence). CDR3 length: 16 amino acids. The V segment lost 1 base and the J segment 8 bases; nucleotides outside the gene matches: 10. The CDR3 nucleotides are TGTGCCAGCAGCCAAGCAGGCGCAGGGGGAGGCGAAAAACTGTTTTTT. Its translation is CASSQAGAGGGEKLFF.

Here the CDR3 DNA reads TGTGCCAGCACCACAACCTCTCAGACATACGAGCAGTACTTC. As protein: CASTTTSQTYEQYF. The chain carries TRBV6-6 and TRBJ2-7; no clear D. The germline V gene encodes CDR1 MNHNY and CDR2 SVGAGI (reference sequence). The length of the CDR3 is 14 residues. Trimming cost V 7 bases and J 4 bases, with 17 bases left between them.

This clonotype was counted ten times or more. V is TRBV7-2 and J is TRBJ2-5; the match to TRBD2 covers 10 bases. The germline V gene has CDR1 SGHTA and CDR2 FQGNSA. With V trimmed by 1 base and J by 1 base, 3 bases remained unmatched. The CDR3 totals 16 residues. The CDR3 DNA follows: TGTGCCAGCAGCTTAGGGCTAGCGGGGGCCCAAGAGACCCAGTACTTC. It codes for CASSLGLAGAQETQYF. The full variable domain, its missing parts supplied by reference TRBV7-2 and TRBJ2-5, is GAGVSQSPSNKVTEKGKDVELRCDPISGHTALYWYRQSLGQGLEFLIYFQGNSAPDKSGLPSDRFSAERTGGSVSTLTIQRTQQEDSAVYLCASSLGLAGAQETQYFGPGTRLLVL.

The gene calls are TRBV25-1 and TRBJ1-1, with D perhaps TRBD1 (6 bases). With 6 bases removed from V and 1 base from J, the gap between germline ends came to 15 bases. The CDR3 is 15 residues long. In germline, CDR1 is MGHDK, CDR2 SYGVNS. CDR3 nucleotides: TGTGCCAGCAGAGAAACAGGGTGGAAGAACACTGAAGCTTTCTTT. Its protein product is CASRETGWKNTEAFF.

This chain uses TRBV2 with TRBJ2-7; the match to TRBD1 covers 12 bases. V lost 6 bases to trimming and J lost 4 bases; unmatched junction nucleotides: 7. The CDR3 runs to 15 residues. Germline CDR1 and CDR2: SNHLY and FYNNEI. CDR3 in amino acids: CASRGGQGAPYEQYF. The CDR3 DNA reads as TGTGCCAGCAGGGGGGGACAGGGGGCGCCGTACGAGCAGTACTTC.

The chain uses TRBV28 and TRBJ1-1; TRBD1 is a possible D gene (6 bases). Germline CDR1 is MDHEN and CDR2 is SYDVKM. With 6 bases removed from V and 14 bases from J, the gap between germline ends came to 25 bases. There are 14 residues in the CDR3. This chain's CDR3 is CASRRQDPNTEGFF. In nucleotides, the CDR3 is TGTGCCAGCAGGAGACAGGACCCGAACACTGAAGGCTTCTTT.

In nucleotides, the CDR3 is TGCAGTGCCGCCCCGGGGAGCGACGAGCAGTACTTC. It yields the protein CSAAPGSDEQYF. This rearrangement joins TRBV20-1 to TRBJ2-5, with D possibly matching TRBD2 (5 bases). The J call may be wrong; the DNA end is better matched by TRBJ2-7. The CDR3 is 12 residues long. Germline CDR1 DFQATT, CDR2 SNEGSKA (reference sequence).

This clonotype was detected only once. The rearrangement links TRBV21-1 to TRBJ1-5; TRBD1 is taken as the D call from the table, unchecked against the DNA. TRBV21-1 is marked as a pseudogene. This CDR3 is built from 13 residues. CDR3 region: CASSKWGNQPQHF. The CDR3 region has the DNA TGTGCCAGCAGCAAATGGGGGAATCAGCCCCAGCATTTT.